The 29 T cell receptor beta chains presented below share a single source sample, sequenced in a study of T cell changes during pregnancy in multiple sclerosis. Data came from immunoSEQ multiplex PCR; TCRdb stores just in-frame clones and leaves some out. Among 45,000 to 50,000 clones, 90% to 95% were seen once, and the ten largest hold 2.2%. The specimen comprised peripheral blood, sampled in the third trimester of pregnancy. These receptors originate from a female donor with multiple sclerosis, enrolled in a pregnancy study.

This rearrangement joins TRBV9 to TRBJ1-3; D not resolved. The germline CDR1 and CDR2 sequences are SGDLS and YYNGEE. The CDR3 totals 13 residues. V was trimmed by 5 bases and J by 0 bases, leaving 6 bases between them. CDR3 protein: CASRSLSGNTIYF. The DNA for the CDR3 is TGTGCCAGCAGATCCCTCTCTGGAAACACCATATATTTT.

The V and J genes are TRBV28 and TRBJ1-5; D gene uncertain. Germline CDR1 and CDR2: MDHEN and SYDVKM. The V end lost 1 base, the J end lost 1 base, and 8 bases lay between the germline ends. This CDR3 has 15 residues. CDR3 in DNA: TGTGCCAGCAGTTTATTTCAACGGAGCAATCAGCCCCAGCATTTT. Translated: CASSLFQRSNQPQHF. The complete variable domain, with remaining parts taken from reference TRBV28 and TRBJ1-5, reads DVKVTQSSRYLVKRTGEKVFLECVQDMDHENMFWYRQDPGLGLRLIYFSYDVKMKEKGDIPEGYSVSREKKERFSLILESASTNQTSMYLCASSLFQRSNQPQHFGDGTRLSIL.

This clone was seen just once. The J gene is TRBJ2-7, the V gene TRBV29-1; 7 bases map to TRBD2. This CDR3 has 14 residues. The V and J ends lost 4 bases and 5 bases, in that order; junction bases with no gene match: 11. The germline V gene encodes CDR1 SQVTM and CDR2 ANQGSEA. The CDR3 DNA reads TGCAGCGTTGCCCCGAGCGGGAATCGGCACGAGCAGTACTTC. Residues: CSVAPSGNRHEQYF.

The V gene is TRBV7-2, the J gene TRBJ2-3, with 10 bases lining up with TRBD2. In germline, CDR1 is SGHTA, CDR2 FQGNSA. Trimming removed 0 bases from V and 6 bases from J; junction bases left unmatched: 6. The CDR3 runs 16 residues. CDR3 nucleotide sequence: TGTGCCAGCAGCTTAGCTAGCGGGAGGACGGGGGATACGCAGTATTTT. It encodes CASSLASGRTGDTQYF. The full variable domain, in which reference TRBV7-2 and TRBJ2-3 provide the parts outside the CDR3, is GAGVSQSPSNKVTEKGKDVELRCDPISGHTALYWYRQSLGQGLEFLIYFQGNSAPDKSGLPSDRFSAERTGGSVSTLTIQRTQQEDSAVYLCASSLASGRTGDTQYFGPGTRLTVL.

The V call is TRBV7-2, the J call TRBJ1-2; possibly TRBD1 for D (5 bases). V lost 5 bases to trimming and J lost 2 bases, with 12 bases between them. CDR1 and CDR2 from the germline V gene are SGHTA and FQGNSA. CDR3 length equals 14 residues. CDR3: CASSPWGRNYGYTF. The CDR3 bases are TGTGCCAGCAGCCCATGGGGCAGGAACTATGGCTACACCTTC.

The V gene is TRBV6-5, the J gene TRBJ2-1; 8 bases map to TRBD2. CDR1 MNHEY and CDR2 SVGAGI come from the germline V gene. CDR3 size: 14 residues. Trimming removed 0 bases from V and 7 bases from J; junction bases left unmatched: 2. CDR3 sequence: CASSYSAGGNEQFF. The CDR3 nucleotides read TGTGCCAGCAGTTACTCCGCGGGAGGAAATGAGCAGTTCTTC.

The V call is TRBV27, the J call TRBJ2-7, with D maybe TRBD2 (6 bases). CDR3 length equals 14 residues. CDR1 is MNHEY and CDR2 is SMNVEV in the germline V gene (reference sequence). V shed 8 bases and J shed 0 bases, with 14 bases lying between them. DNA for the CDR3: TGTGCCAGCCGCTTCGGGGGTAGCTCCTACGAGCAGTACTTC. Amino acids: CASRFGGSSYEQYF.

In its sample, this clone was seen once. The CDR3 nucleotides are TGCGCCAGTAGGGGAAGCTCCTACAATGAGCAGTTCTTC. This translates into CASRGSSYNEQFF. V gene TRBV5-1 combines with J gene TRBJ2-1, with D possibly matching TRBD1 (5 bases). This CDR3 is 13 amino acids long. Germline CDR1 reads SGHRS; CDR2 reads YFSETQ. Trimming removed 8 bases from V and 0 bases from J, with 9 bases in between.

A single count supports this clone. V usage is TRBV19 and J usage is TRBJ1-1; a weak D match, TRBD1 (6 bases). From germline, CDR1 is LNHDA and CDR2 SQIVND (reference sequence). V was shortened by 5 bases and J by 0 bases, with 13 bases between the two germline ends. This CDR3 contains 15 residues. CDR3 in amino acids: CASSEMTGLNTEAFF. CDR3 DNA sequence: TGTGCCAGTAGTGAGATGACAGGCTTGAACACTGAAGCTTTCTTT.

The chain has TRBV6-5 and TRBJ2-2, with D perhaps matching TRBD1 (6 bases). Germline CDR1 reads MNHEY; CDR2 reads SVGAGI. There are 14 residues in the CDR3. Trimming removed 0 bases at V and 6 bases at J, with 8 bases between. CDR3 nucleotide sequence: TGTGCCAGCAGTTACTCGGGGGCGTCCGGGGAGCTGTTTTTT. Translating it yields CASSYSGASGELFF.

The CDR3 nucleotides are TGTGCCAGCAGCGAGGCTGATGAGCAGTTCTTC. Its translation: CASSEADEQFF. The chain recombines TRBV7-9 with TRBJ2-1; D call uncertain. The CDR3 is made up of 11 amino acids. Germline CDR1 reads SEHNR; CDR2 reads FQNEAQ (reference sequence). Deletions cut 5 bases from V and 8 bases from J, with 7 bases between.

The chain has TRBV25-1 and TRBJ1-1; perhaps TRBD1 as D (6 bases). V was clipped by 3 bases and J by 4 bases, with 9 bases between them. The CDR3 contains 13 residues. In germline, CDR1 is MGHDK, CDR2 SYGVNS. CDR3 sequence reads: CASSDTGFTEAFF. In DNA form, the CDR3 reads TGTGCCAGCAGTGACACAGGGTTCACTGAAGCTTTCTTT.

The chain joins TRBV11-2 to TRBJ2-7, with TRBD2 identical over 9 bases. V lost 0 bases, J lost 3 bases, and 6 bases stayed unmatched. In germline, CDR1 is SGHAT, CDR2 FQNNGV. This CDR3 is built from 16 residues. CDR3 DNA: TGTGCCAGCAGCTTAGATCGCAAGCGGGAGGTCTACGAGCAGTACTTC. Translating it yields CASSLDRKREVYEQYF.

This clone was detected a few times. This rearrangement joins TRBV30 to TRBJ1-5, with D possibly being TRBD1 (5 bases). Germline V gene data show CDR1 as GTSNPN and CDR2 as SVGIG (reference sequence). The germline V and J ends were trimmed by 3 bases and 1 base, with 10 bases remaining between them. The CDR3 is 14 residues long. The CDR3 is CAWSSGYSNQPQHF. The CDR3 DNA is TGTGCCTGGAGCTCAGGGTACAGCAATCAGCCCCAGCATTTT.

The V call is TRBV2, the J call TRBJ2-1; D not resolved. The length of the CDR3 is 13 residues. Trimming cost V 6 bases and J 8 bases, with 14 bases left between them. Per germline, CDR1 SNHLY and CDR2 FYNNEI. The CDR3: CASRLEPKYEQFF. The DNA for the CDR3 is TGTGCCAGCAGGCTAGAACCCAAGTATGAGCAGTTCTTC.

The gene calls are TRBV6-1 and TRBJ1-1; TRBD1 aligns across 7 bases. The junction had 8 bases not matched to a gene; V was cut back by 3 bases and J by 1 base. Germline V gene lookup returns CDR1 MNHNS and CDR2 SASEGT. The CDR3 spans 16 residues. CDR3 coding DNA: TGTGCCAGCAGTGACTTATTGACAGGGTCGAACACTGAAGCTTTCTTT. Translated: CASSDLLTGSNTEAFF.

This clone has only a few counts. V gene TRBV4-2 combines with J gene TRBJ2-7; 9 bases align to TRBD2. Germline V gives CDR1 LGHNA, CDR2 YNFKEQ. CDR3 size: 15 residues. Germline trimming cut 2 bases from V and 4 bases from J; bases unmatched to any gene: 6. The CDR3 is CASSQQREVTYEQYF. CDR3 sequence (DNA): TGTGCCAGCAGCCAACAGCGGGAGGTGACGTACGAGCAGTACTTC.

The V gene is TRBV7-2, the J gene TRBJ2-7; 12 bases map to TRBD2. J was trimmed by 6 bases and V by 3 bases; bases with no gene match: 6. CDR1 and CDR2 (germline): SGHTA, FQGNSA. The CDR3 totals 15 residues. The chain's CDR3 is CASSFYGLAGPEQYF. The CDR3 DNA follows: TGTGCCAGCAGCTTCTACGGACTAGCGGGACCCGAGCAGTACTTC.

V and J are TRBV18 and TRBJ2-1, with TRBD2 as a possible D gene (6 bases). The CDR3 loop spans 18 amino acids. Trimming took 3 bases from V and 7 from J, leaving 25 bases between them. The V gene's germline CDR1 is KGHSH and CDR2 LQKENI. The CDR3 region is CASSPTSYTGDSGNEQFF. The CDR3 DNA sequence: TGTGCCAGCTCACCGACTAGTTACACCGGGGACTCAGGAAATGAGCAGTTCTTC.

The chain couples TRBV4-1 to TRBJ1-2; D unresolved. Between the trimmed V and J ends, which lost 0 bases and 0 bases, there was a span of 14 bases. This CDR3 has 17 amino acids. Germline assignment: CDR1 MGHRA and CDR2 YSYEKL. CDR3 amino acids: CASSQDPWGAPNYGYTF. For the CDR3, the DNA is TGCGCCAGCAGCCAAGATCCCTGGGGAGCCCCTAACTATGGCTACACCTTC.

This chain uses TRBV10-3 with TRBJ1-5; D is unresolved. Germline CDR1 is ENHRY and CDR2 is SYGVKD. The V end was cut by 3 bases, the J end by 8 bases, with 8 bases between. The CDR3 length is 12 residues. The CDR3 coding sequence is TGTGCCATCAGTGACGGTTCGGAGCCCCAGCATTTT. As protein: CAISDGSEPQHF.

The chain carries TRBV5-6 and TRBJ2-1; possibly TRBD2 for D (6 bases). Germline V gene lookup returns CDR1 SGHDT and CDR2 YYEEEE. Deletions cut 0 bases from V and 5 bases from J, with 18 bases between. This CDR3 is 17 amino acids long. CDR3 protein: CASSLVVSGWLHNEQFF. CDR3 DNA sequence: TGTGCCAGCAGCTTGGTTGTAAGCGGGTGGCTCCACAATGAGCAGTTCTTC.

The CDR3 reads CASSEIGLADQYF. The CDR3 DNA sequence: TGTGCCAGCAGCGAAATAGGACTAGCGGACCAGTACTTC. The chain has TRBV7-2 and TRBJ2-7; 10 bases are shared with TRBD2. After removal of 5 bases from V and 10 bases from J, the junction contained 8 bases not matched to a gene. Germline lookup yields CDR1 SGHTA and CDR2 FQGNSA. This CDR3 has 13 residues.

V and J are TRBV2 and TRBJ2-3; 10 positions match TRBD1. The V segment lost 4 bases and the J segment 10 bases; nucleotides outside the gene matches: 11. Germline V gives CDR1 SNHLY, CDR2 FYNNEI. There are 15 residues in the CDR3. CDR3: CASSGGTGEFLSQYF. The CDR3 DNA reads as TGTGCCAGCAGTGGAGGGACAGGGGAATTCTTGTCGCAGTATTTT.

V usage is TRBV4-3 and J usage is TRBJ1-6, with D possibly being TRBD1 (5 bases). Germline V gene lookup returns CDR1 LGHNA and CDR2 YSLEER. The CDR3 is made up of 14 amino acids. V lost 0 bases, J lost 9 bases, and 9 bases lay in between. Written as DNA, the CDR3 is TGCGCCAGCAGCCAAGATCAGGGTATTTCACCCCTCCACTTT. Its protein is CASSQDQGISPLHF.

V and J are TRBV25-1 and TRBJ2-5, with 8 bases fitting TRBD1. There are 15 residues in the CDR3. Germline V gene data show CDR1 as MGHDK and CDR2 as SYGVNS. V dropped 3 bases and J dropped 4; count of bases not matched to a gene: 7. CDR3 DNA sequence: TGTGCCAGCAGTGATGGCAGGGGGCGGGGAGAGACCCAGTACTTC. Amino acids: CASSDGRGRGETQYF.

This chain links TRBV15 with TRBJ1-1; 7 positions agree with TRBD1. The germline V gene encodes CDR1 LNHNV and CDR2 YYDKDF (reference sequence). The V segment lost 0 bases and the J segment 2 bases; nucleotides outside the gene matches: 3. The CDR3 loop spans 15 amino acids. CDR3: CATSRDRQGNTEAFF. The CDR3 region has the DNA TGTGCCACCAGCAGAGACAGACAGGGCAACACTGAAGCTTTCTTT.

The chain uses TRBV7-2 and TRBJ2-7; 9 bases are a match to TRBD2. Unmatched junction bases numbered 7, after V lost 1 base and J lost 6 bases. This CDR3 spans 15 amino acids. CDR1 is SGHTA, CDR2 FQGNSA, per germline. DNA for the CDR3: TGTGCCAGCAGCTTAGGGACCGGGACTAGCTCCGAGCAGTACTTC. Translating it yields CASSLGTGTSSEQYF.

This sequence joins TRBV19 and TRBJ1-1; D gene ambiguous. V lost 6 bases and J 4 bases, leaving 21 bases between the germline ends. The CDR3 sequence is 16 residues long. Germline assignment: CDR1 LNHDA and CDR2 SQIVND (reference sequence). Written as DNA, the CDR3 is TGTGCCAGTAGCCCGTTTAGTCGAGGGAGGTTCACTGAAGCTTTCTTT. Its translation is CASSPFSRGRFTEAFF.